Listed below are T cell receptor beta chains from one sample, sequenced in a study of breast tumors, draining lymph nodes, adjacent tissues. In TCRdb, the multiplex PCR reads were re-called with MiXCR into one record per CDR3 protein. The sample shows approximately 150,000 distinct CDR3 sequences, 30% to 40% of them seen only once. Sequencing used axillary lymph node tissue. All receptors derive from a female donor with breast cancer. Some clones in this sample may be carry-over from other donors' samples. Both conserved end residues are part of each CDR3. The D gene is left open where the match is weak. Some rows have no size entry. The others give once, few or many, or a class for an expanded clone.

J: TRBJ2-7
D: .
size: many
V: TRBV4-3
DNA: TGCGCCAGCTCCCAGGGGCGCTCCTACGAGCAGTACTTC
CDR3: CASSQGRSYEQYF

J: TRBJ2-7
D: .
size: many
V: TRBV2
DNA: TGTGCCAGCACCGAGGGGGGGGAGCAGTACTTC
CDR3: CASTEGGEQYF

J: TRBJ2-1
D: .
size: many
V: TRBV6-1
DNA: TGTGCCAGCAGTGTCGAAAGCTCCTACAATGAGCAGTTCTTC
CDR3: CASSVESSYNEQFF

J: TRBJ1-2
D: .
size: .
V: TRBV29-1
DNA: TGCAGCGTAAATGCACAGGGATACTATGGCTACACCTTC
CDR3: CSVNAQGYYGYTF

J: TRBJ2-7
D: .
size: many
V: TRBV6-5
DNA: TGTGCCAGCAGCCGACTAGTCGTTGGCTACGAGCAGTACTTC
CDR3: CASSRLVVGYEQYF

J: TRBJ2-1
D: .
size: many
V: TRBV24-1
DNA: TGTGCCACCAGTGATTTGGCTGAGCAGTTCTTC
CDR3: CATSDLAEQFF

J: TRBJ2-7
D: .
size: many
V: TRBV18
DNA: TGTGCCAGCTCACCATCAAATCGCGACGAGCAGTACTTC
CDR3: CASSPSNRDEQYF

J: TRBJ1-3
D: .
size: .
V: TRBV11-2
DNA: TGTGCCAGCAGCTTTAAGGCCCAAGGGTCTGGAAACAACATATATTTC
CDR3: CASSFKAQGSGNNIYF

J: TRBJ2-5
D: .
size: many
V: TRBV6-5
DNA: TGTGCCAGCAGTTACGGCAGCAAGACCCAGTACTTC
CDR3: CASSYGSKTQYF

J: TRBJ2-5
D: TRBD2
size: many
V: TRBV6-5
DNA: TGTGCCAGCAGTCACTCGGGGGGGCTGAAAGAGACCCAGTACTTC
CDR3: CASSHSGGLKETQYF

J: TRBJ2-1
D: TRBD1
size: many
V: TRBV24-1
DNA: TGTGCCACCAGTGATTTGGAGATCGGACAGGGGTTGAGCTCCTACAATGAGCAGTTCTTC
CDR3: CATSDLEIGQGLSSYNEQFF

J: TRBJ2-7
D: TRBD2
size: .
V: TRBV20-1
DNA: TGCAGTGCTAGTGGACTAGCGGCGGGCTACGAGCAGTACTTC
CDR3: CSASGLAAGYEQYF

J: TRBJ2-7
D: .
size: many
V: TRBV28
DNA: TGTGCCAGCAGTTTTAGTGACTACGAGCAGTACTTC
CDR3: CASSFSDYEQYF

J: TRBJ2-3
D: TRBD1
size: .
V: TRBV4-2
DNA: TGTGCCAGCAGCCCGGGACAGGGAGATTCAGATACGCAGTATTTT
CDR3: CASSPGQGDSDTQYF

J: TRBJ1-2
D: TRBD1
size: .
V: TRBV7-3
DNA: TGTGCCAGCAGCTTACAGGGGGCAGGGGAGGACTATGGCTACACCTTC
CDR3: CASSLQGAGEDYGYTF

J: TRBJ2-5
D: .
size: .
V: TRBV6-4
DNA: TGTGCCAGCAGTTATCGGGGAATGGAGACCCAGTACTTC
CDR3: CASSYRGMETQYF

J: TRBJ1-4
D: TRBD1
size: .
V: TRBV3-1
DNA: TGTGCCAGCAGTCAGGGGGCTAATGAAAAACTGTTTTTT
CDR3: CASSQGANEKLFF

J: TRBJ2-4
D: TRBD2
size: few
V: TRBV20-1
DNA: TGCAGTGCTCGGCTAGCGGGAGCAATAAACATTCAGTACTTC
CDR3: CSARLAGAINIQYF

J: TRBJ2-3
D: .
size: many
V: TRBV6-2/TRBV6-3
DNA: TGTGCCAGCACCAACGCTCGCACAGATACGCAGTATTTT
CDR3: CASTNARTDTQYF

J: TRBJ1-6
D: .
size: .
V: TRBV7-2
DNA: TGTGCCAGCAGCTTAGCAGGGGGAAAGTCACCCCTCCACTTT
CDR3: CASSLAGGKSPLHF

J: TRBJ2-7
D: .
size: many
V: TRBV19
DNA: TGTGCCAGTAAAAAAAGAGACCTGGCACAAGAGCAGTACTTC
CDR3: CASKKRDLAQEQYF

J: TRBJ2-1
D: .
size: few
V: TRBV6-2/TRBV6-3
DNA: TGTGCCAGCAGGCTCTCCGGGGGTCCTACAATGGAGCAGTTCTTC
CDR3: CASRLSGGPTMEQFF

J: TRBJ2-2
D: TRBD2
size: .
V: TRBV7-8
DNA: TGTGCCAGCAGTTTTGGTCCGGGGGGGGCTGGGGAGCTGTTTTTT
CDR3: CASSFGPGGAGELFF

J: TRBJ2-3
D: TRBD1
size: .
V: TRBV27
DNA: TGTGCCAGCAGTCCCCCCGGGACAGGGAATACGCAGTATTTT
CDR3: CASSPPGTGNTQYF

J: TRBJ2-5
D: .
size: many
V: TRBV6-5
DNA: TGTGCCAGCAGTTACTCGACCCGGGTGAGAGAGACCCAGTACTTC
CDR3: CASSYSTRVRETQYF

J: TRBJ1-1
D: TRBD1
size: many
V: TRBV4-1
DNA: TGCGCCAGCAGCCATGCCGGGACAGCGAACACTGAAGCTTTCTTT
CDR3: CASSHAGTANTEAFF

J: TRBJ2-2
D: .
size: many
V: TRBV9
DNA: TGTGCCAGCAGCGTAGAAGGGGCCCCCGGGGAGCTGTTTTTT
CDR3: CASSVEGAPGELFF

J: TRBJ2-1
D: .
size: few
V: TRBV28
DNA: TGTGCCAGCAGCTTCACGGGACCCATGTATGAGCAGTTCTTC
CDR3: CASSFTGPMYEQFF

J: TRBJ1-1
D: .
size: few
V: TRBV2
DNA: TGTGCCAGCACTCCACCTGGGGGGGACCTGGCTGAAGCTTTCTTT
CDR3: CASTPPGGDLAEAFF

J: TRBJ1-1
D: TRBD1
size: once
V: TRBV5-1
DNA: TGCGCCAGCAGCTTGGACGGTTACAGGGGAAACACTGAAGCTTTCTTT
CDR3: CASSLDGYRGNTEAFF

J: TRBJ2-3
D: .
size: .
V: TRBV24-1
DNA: TGTGCCACCGGCCCGGGAGCTAGCACAGATACGCAGTATTTT
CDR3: CATGPGASTDTQYF

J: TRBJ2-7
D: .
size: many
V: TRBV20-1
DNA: TGCAGTGCTAGAGTGTTGGGCGATAGCTCCTACGAGCAGTACTTC
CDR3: CSARVLGDSSYEQYF

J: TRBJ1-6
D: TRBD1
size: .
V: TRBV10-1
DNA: TGCGCCAGCAGTGAGAGCGGACAGGGGGTCCTTTCACCCCTCCACTTT
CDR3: CASSESGQGVLSPLHF

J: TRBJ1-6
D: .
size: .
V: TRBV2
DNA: TGTGCCAGCAGACCCGACAGGAGCGCCTATAATCCACCCCTCCACTTT
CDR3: CASRPDRSAYNPPLHF

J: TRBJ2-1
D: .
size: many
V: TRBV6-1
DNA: TGTGCCAGCAGTGAAGCAGCGTTTGAGCAGTTCTTC
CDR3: CASSEAAFEQFF

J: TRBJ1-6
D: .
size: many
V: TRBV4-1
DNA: TGCGCCAGCAGCCAAGGGCCTCGGGACCTATCACCCCTCCACTTT
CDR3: CASSQGPRDLSPLHF

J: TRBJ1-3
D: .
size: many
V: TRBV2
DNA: TGTGCCAGCAGTGAAGTCGGCAGTGCGAACACCATATATTTT
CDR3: CASSEVGSANTIYF